The TCR beta chain under discussion was sequenced for a study of blood T cell repertoires in COVID-19. At the level of the study: Sources were T cells, B-cell-depleted T cells, or PBMCs; the material itself was cDNA or gDNA.

This CDR3 spans 14 amino acids. The germline gives CDR1 MNHEY, CDR2 SVGAGI. V shed 6 bases and J shed 10 bases, with 16 bases lying between them. Authors' data handling: Amplified reference gene primers provided the basis for estimating nucleated cell counts. TCRdb's copy holds only in-frame clones and misses some; the assay was immunoSEQ multiplex PCR. Clone size and the V and J calls come from that table; the DNA yielded D and trimming. The top ten hold 6% to 7.5% of the sample, which has about 180,000 clones, about four fifths seen once. The TCR originated in a man aged 65-85 years with active or convalescent COVID-19. Sample: peripheral blood. V gene TRBV6-5 combines with J gene TRBJ1-6, with D perhaps TRBD1 (5 bases). The CDR3: CASSLTGLGSPLHF. CDR3 in DNA: TGTGCCAGCAGCCTAACAGGTCTCGGGTCACCCCTCCACTTT.